This T cell receptor beta chain stems from a study of regulatory T cells in long-lasting Graves disease. The study's findings and limits: Persistent patients had more shared public clonotypes (2,741) than new patients (about 1,000).

Concerning this clonotype: Antigen unknown.

With iRepertoire HTBI primers and Arm-PCR of CDR3 regions, TCR beta libraries were built. MiXCR, applied by TCRdb to the multiplex PCR reads, yields one record per CDR3 protein. The sample contains about 440,000 distinct CDR3 sequences, around 14% of which appear only once. Time point specified: newly diagnosed GD, antithyroid drugs for less than 3 months. Preparation of the TCR library used RNA extracted from PBMCs. These data also featured in a second study, about T cells in Graves' hyperthyroidism and ophthalmopathy. As reported in that work: Lactation, pregnancy, other autoimmune disease or uncontrolled infection excluded patients. Ophthalmopathy, which appeared later, was predicted by the model a median around 6 months before onset.

The receptor was derived from a woman aged 25-40 years with Graves disease. This specimen consisted of peripheral blood mononuclear cells (PBMCs), obtained at new diagnosis, from a patient treated with antithyroid drugs.

In DNA form, the CDR3 reads TGTGCCAGCAAAGCGACGGTGGGTTCTGGAAACACCATATATTTT. The encoded protein is CASKATVGSGNTIYF. This chain links TRBV6-1 with TRBJ1-3; D not resolved. Germline CDR1 reads MNHNS; CDR2 reads SASEGT. With 7 bases removed from V and 1 base from J, the gap between germline ends came to 14 bases. The CDR3 runs to 15 residues.